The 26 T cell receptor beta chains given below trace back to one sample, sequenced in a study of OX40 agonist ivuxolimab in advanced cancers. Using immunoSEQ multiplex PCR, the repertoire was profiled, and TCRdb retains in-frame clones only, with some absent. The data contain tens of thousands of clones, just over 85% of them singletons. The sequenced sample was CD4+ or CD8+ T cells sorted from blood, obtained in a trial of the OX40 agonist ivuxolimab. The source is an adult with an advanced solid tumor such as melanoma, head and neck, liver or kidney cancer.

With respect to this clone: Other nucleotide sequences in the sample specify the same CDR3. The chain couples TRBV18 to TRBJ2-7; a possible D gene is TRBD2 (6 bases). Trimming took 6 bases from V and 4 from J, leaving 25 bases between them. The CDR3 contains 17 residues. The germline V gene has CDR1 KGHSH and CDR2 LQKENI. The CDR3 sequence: CASSLRILEGRVYEQYF. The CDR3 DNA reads TGTGCCAGCTCCCTGAGAATCCTGGAGGGCCGGGTTTACGAGCAGTACTTC. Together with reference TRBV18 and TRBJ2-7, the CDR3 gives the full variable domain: NAGVMQNPRHLVRRRGQEARLRCSPMKGHSHVYWYRQLPEEGLKFMVYLQKENIIDESGMPKERFSAEFPKEGPSILRIQQVVRGDSAAYFCASSLRILEGRVYEQYFGPGTRLTVT.

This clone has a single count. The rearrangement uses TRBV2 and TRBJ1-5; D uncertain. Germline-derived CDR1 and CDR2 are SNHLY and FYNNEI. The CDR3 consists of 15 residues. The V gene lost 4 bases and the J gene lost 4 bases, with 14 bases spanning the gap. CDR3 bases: TGTGCCAGCAGTGGGGCCGGCTTAGGAAATCAGCCCCAGCATTTT. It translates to CASSGAGLGNQPQHF.

The chain's CDR3 is CASKHGTGKNTEAFF. Written as DNA, the CDR3 is TGTGCCAGTAAACACGGGACAGGGAAGAACACTGAAGCTTTCTTT. The rearrangement uses TRBV19 and TRBJ1-1; 9 positions match TRBD1. J lost 1 base, V lost 7 bases, and 7 bases had no gene match. The CDR3 spans 15 residues. In germline, CDR1 is LNHDA, CDR2 SQIVND (reference sequence).

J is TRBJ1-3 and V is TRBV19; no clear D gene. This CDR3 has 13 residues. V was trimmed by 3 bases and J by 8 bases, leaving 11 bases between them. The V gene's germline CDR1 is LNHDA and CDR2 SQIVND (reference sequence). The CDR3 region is CASSISLRDTIYF. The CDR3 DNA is TGTGCCAGTAGTATCTCTCTCAGAGACACCATATATTTT.

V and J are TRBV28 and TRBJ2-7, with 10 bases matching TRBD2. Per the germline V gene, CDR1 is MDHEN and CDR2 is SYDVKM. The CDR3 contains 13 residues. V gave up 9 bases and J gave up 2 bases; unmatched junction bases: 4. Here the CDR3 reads CASFSGGTYEQYF. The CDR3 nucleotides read TGTGCCAGTTTTAGCGGGGGGACCTACGAGCAGTACTTC.

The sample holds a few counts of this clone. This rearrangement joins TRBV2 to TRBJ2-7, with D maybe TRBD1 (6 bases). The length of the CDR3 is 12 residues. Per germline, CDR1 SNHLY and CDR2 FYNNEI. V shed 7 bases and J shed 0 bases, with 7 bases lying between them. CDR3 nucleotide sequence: TGTGCCAGCACAGGGGACTCCTACGAGCAGTACTTC. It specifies CASTGDSYEQYF. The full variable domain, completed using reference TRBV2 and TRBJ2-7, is EPEVTQTPSHQVTQMGQEVILRCVPISNHLYFYWYRQILGQKVEFLVSFYNNEISEKSEIFDDQFSVERPDGSNFTLKIRSTKLEDSAMYFCASTGDSYEQYFGPGTRLTVT.

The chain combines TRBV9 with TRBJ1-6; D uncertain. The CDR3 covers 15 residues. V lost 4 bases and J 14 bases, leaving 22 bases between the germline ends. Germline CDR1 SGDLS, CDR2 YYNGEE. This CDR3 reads CASSPLSGSLKALHF. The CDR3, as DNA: TGTGCCAGCAGCCCCTTAAGCGGCAGTCTGAAGGCCCTCCACTTT.

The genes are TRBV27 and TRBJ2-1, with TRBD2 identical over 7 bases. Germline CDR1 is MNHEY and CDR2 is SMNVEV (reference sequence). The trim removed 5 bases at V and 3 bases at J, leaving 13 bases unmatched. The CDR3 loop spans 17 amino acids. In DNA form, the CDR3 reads TGTGCCAGCAGTCCCGGAGCGGGGACTCCTGGCTACAATGAGCAGTTCTTC. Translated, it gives CASSPGAGTPGYNEQFF.

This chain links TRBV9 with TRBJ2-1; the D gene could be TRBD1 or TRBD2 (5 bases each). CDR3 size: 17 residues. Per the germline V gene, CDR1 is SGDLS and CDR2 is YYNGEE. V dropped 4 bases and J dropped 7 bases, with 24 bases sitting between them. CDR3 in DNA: TGTGCCAGCAGCCCTAATAATTGGGGGACCATATTAAATGAGCAGTTCTTC. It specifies CASSPNNWGTILNEQFF.

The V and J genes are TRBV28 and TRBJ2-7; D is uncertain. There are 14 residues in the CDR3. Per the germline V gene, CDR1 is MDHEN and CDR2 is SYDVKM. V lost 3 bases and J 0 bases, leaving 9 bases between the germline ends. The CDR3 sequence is CASSFGVPSYEQYF. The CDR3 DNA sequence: TGTGCCAGCAGTTTTGGGGTTCCCTCCTACGAGCAGTACTTC.

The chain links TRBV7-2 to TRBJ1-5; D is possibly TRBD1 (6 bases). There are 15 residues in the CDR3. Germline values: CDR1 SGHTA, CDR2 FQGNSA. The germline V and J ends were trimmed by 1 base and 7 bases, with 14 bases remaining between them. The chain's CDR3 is CASSLGGGPRQPQHF. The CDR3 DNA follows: TGTGCCAGCAGCTTAGGGGGGGGGCCTCGACAGCCCCAGCATTTT.

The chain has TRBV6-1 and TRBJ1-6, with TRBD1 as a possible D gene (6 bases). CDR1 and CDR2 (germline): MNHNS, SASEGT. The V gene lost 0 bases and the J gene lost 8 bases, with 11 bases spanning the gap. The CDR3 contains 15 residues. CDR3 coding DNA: TGTGCCAGCAGTGAAGCCCCTAAGGGGGATTCACCCCTCCACTTT. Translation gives CASSEAPKGDSPLHF.

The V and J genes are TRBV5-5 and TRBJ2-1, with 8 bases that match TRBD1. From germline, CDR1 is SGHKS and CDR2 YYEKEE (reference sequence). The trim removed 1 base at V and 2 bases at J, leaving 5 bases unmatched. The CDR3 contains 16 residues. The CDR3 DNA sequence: TGTGCCAGCAGCTTGACCGGGACAGGAGCCTACAATGAGCAGTTCTTC. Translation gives CASSLTGTGAYNEQFF.

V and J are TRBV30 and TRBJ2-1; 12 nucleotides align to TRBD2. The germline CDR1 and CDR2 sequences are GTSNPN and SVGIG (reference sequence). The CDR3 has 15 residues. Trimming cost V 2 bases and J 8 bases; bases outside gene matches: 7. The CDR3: CAWSPRLAGAYEQFF. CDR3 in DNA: TGTGCCTGGAGTCCGCGACTAGCGGGAGCCTATGAGCAGTTCTTC.

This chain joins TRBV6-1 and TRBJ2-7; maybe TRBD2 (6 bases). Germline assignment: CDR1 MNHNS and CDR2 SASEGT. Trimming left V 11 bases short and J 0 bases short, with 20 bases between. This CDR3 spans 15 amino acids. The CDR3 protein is CAARRAFHSSYEQYF. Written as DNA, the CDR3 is TGTGCCGCGAGGAGGGCATTTCACTCCTCCTACGAGCAGTACTTC.

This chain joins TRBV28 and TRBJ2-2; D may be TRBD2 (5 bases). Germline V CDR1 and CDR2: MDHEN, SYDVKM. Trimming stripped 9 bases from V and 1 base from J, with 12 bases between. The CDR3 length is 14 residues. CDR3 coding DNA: TGTGCCAGTACGGCGGGCGGGAACACCGGGGAGCTGTTTTTT. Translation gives CASTAGGNTGELFF.

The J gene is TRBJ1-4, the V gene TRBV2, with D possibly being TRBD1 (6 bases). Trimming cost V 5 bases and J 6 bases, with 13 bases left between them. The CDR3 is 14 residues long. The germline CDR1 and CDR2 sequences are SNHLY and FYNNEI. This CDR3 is CASSFQGQDEKLFF. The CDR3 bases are TGTGCCAGCAGTTTCCAGGGGCAAGATGAAAAACTGTTTTTT.

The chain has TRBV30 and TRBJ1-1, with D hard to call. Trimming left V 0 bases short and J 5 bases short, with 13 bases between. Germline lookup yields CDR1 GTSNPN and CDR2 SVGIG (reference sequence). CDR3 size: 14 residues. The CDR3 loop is CAWSVLGGRTEAFF. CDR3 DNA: TGTGCCTGGAGTGTACTAGGAGGGAGGACTGAAGCTTTCTTT.

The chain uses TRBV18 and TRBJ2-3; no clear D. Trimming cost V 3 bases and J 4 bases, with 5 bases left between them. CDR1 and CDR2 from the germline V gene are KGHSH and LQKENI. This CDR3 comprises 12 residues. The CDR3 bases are TGTGCCAGCTCACCTTTCTCAGATACGCAGTATTTT. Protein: CASSPFSDTQYF.

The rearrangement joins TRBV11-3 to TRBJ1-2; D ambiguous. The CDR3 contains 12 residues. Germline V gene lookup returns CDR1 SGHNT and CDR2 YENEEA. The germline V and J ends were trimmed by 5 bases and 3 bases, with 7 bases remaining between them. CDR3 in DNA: TGTGCCAGCAGCCCGGGAGACTATGGCTACACCTTC. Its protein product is CASSPGDYGYTF.

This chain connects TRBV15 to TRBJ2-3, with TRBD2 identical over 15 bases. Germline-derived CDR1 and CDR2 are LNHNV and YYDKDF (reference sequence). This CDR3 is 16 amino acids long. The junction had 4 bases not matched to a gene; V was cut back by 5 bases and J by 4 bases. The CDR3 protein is CATSPGLAGGSDTQYF. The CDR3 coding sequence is TGTGCCACCAGCCCGGGACTAGCGGGAGGATCAGATACGCAGTATTTT. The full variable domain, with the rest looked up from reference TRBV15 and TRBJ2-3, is DAMVIQNPRYQVTQFGKPVTLSCSQTLNHNVMYWYQQKSSQAPKLLFHYYDKDFNNEADTPDNFQSRRPNTSFCFLDIRSPGLGDTAMYLCATSPGLAGGSDTQYFGPGTRLTVL.

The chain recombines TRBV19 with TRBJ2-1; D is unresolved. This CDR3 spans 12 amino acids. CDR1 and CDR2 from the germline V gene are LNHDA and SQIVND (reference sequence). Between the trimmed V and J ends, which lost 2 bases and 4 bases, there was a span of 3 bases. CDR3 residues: CASSIPYNEQFF. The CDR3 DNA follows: TGTGCCAGTAGTATACCATACAATGAGCAGTTCTTC.

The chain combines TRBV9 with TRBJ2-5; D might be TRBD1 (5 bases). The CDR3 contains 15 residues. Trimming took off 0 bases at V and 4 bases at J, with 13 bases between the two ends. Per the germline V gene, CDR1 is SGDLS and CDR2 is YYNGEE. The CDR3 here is CASSVGVGQGETQYF. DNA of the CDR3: TGTGCCAGCAGCGTAGGGGTCGGGCAGGGAGAGACCCAGTACTTC.

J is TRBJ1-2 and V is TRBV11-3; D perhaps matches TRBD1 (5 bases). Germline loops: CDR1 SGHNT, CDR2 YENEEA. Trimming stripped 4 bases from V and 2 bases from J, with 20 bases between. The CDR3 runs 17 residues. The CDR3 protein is CASSSDSWEGPNYGYTF. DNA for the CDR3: TGTGCCAGCAGCTCAGACTCATGGGAGGGGCCCAACTATGGCTACACCTTC. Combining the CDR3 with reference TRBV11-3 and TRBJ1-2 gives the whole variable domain EAGVVQSPRYKIIEKKQPVAFWCNPISGHNTLYWYLQNLGQGPELLIRYENEEAVDDSQLPKDRFSAERLKGVDSTLKIQPAELGDSAVYLCASSSDSWEGPNYGYTFGSGTRLTVV.

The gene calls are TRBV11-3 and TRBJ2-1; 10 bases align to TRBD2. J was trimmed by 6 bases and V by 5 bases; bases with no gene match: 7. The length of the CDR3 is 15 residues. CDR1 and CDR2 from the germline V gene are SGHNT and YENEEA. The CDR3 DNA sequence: TGTGCCAGCAGCCCTCCGGGACTAGCGACCAATGAGCAGTTCTTC. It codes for CASSPPGLATNEQFF.

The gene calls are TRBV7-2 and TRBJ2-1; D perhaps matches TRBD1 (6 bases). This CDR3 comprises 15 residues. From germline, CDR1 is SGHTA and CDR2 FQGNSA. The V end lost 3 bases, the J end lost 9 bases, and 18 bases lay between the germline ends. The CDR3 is CASSFSSPKGGEQFF. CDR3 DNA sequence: TGTGCCAGCAGCTTCTCATCCCCGAAAGGGGGTGAGCAGTTCTTC.